The 19 T cell receptor beta chains below all came from one sample that was sequenced in a study of siplizumab effects on memory and regulatory T cells (dated by TCRdb to between 2017 and 2020). The library was prepared using the immunoSEQ multiplex PCR assay. Drawn from immuneACCESS, this table holds only the in-frame rearrangements with V and J called that TCRdb kept. Clones are partly lost; checked studies trace under half to an unresolved V gene and leave the rest unexplained. In all, the sample holds 100,000 to 110,000 clones, and more than 85% of those were seen once. The ten top clones hold 0.15% of the sample. The sequencing input was CD4+ T cells sorted from blood. All receptors come from a human donor in good health.

The rearrangement joins TRBV7-8 to TRBJ1-1; 7 bases fit TRBD1. Per the germline V gene, CDR1 is SGHVS and CDR2 is FQNEAQ. This CDR3 comprises 16 residues. V shed 3 bases, J shed 0 bases, and the junction held 7 bases outside the gene matches. CDR3 bases: TGTGCCAGCAGCTTCGGGACAGCCGGAATGAACACTGAAGCTTTCTTT. This translates into CASSFGTAGMNTEAFF.

The rearrangement uses TRBV14 and TRBJ2-7; D might be TRBD1 (5 bases). The CDR3 consists of 13 residues. V was shortened by 6 bases and J by 6 bases, with 15 bases between the two germline ends. Germline V lookup: CDR1 SGHDN, CDR2 FVKESK. CDR3 protein: CASSRVGRGEQYF. In nucleotides, the CDR3 is TGTGCCAGCAGTAGGGTAGGAAGGGGCGAGCAGTACTTC.

This rearrangement joins TRBV2 to TRBJ2-1; 7 bases fit TRBD2. CDR3 length: 15 amino acids. With V trimmed by 5 bases and J by 5 bases, 9 bases remained unmatched. The germline CDR1 and CDR2 sequences are SNHLY and FYNNEI. The CDR3 DNA follows: TGTGCCAGCAGTAGGAGTCGGGGGGATCACAATGAGCAGTTCTTC. Protein: CASSRSRGDHNEQFF.

The V call is TRBV7-9, the J call TRBJ2-3; 13 bases are a match to TRBD2. Per germline, CDR1 SEHNR and CDR2 FQNEAQ (reference sequence). V was pared by 5 bases and J by 6 bases, with 8 bases of the junction left unmatched. This CDR3 spans 16 amino acids. The CDR3 nucleotides are TGTGCCAGCAGCCCTCCGGGACTAGCGGGGCTTGATACGCAGTATTTT. Translating it yields CASSPPGLAGLDTQYF.

This rearrangement joins TRBV5-6 to TRBJ2-5, with D uncertain. Germline V gene lookup returns CDR1 SGHDT and CDR2 YYEEEE. V lost 5 bases and J 6 bases, leaving 11 bases between the germline ends. The CDR3 covers 12 residues. CDR3 bases: TGTGCCAGCAGTTACCCCGATCAGACCCAGTACTTC. Protein product: CASSYPDQTQYF.

The rearrangement links TRBV30 to TRBJ1-5; D is perhaps TRBD1 (5 bases). V lost 4 bases, J lost 6 bases, and 16 bases lay in between. The CDR3 has 14 residues. Per the germline V gene, CDR1 is GTSNPN and CDR2 is SVGIG (reference sequence). CDR3 sequence (DNA): TGTGCCTGGAAACCTGGGACGCGGGTTCAGCCCCAGCATTTT. Translated: CAWKPGTRVQPQHF. Full variable domain (remainder filled in from reference TRBV30 and TRBJ1-5): SQTIHQWPATLVQPVGSPLSLECTVEGTSNPNLYWYRQAAGRGLQLLFYSVGIGQISSEVPQNLSASRPQDRQFILSSKKLLLSDSGFYLCAWKPGTRVQPQHFGDGTRLSIL.

V is TRBV7-2 and J is TRBJ2-7; D possibly corresponds to TRBD2 (6 bases). CDR1 and CDR2 from the germline V gene are SGHTA and FQGNSA. V shed 4 bases and J shed 6 bases, with 10 bases lying between them. The CDR3 covers 12 residues. The CDR3 is CASSSLGGEQYF. The DNA of the CDR3 is TGTGCCAGCAGCTCCCTCGGGGGCGAGCAGTACTTC. The whole variable domain, remainder taken from reference TRBV7-2 and TRBJ2-7, is GAGVSQSPSNKVTEKGKDVELRCDPISGHTALYWYRQSLGQGLEFLIYFQGNSAPDKSGLPSDRFSAERTGGSVSTLTIQRTQQEDSAVYLCASSSLGGEQYFGPGTRLTVT.

This sequence joins TRBV5-6 and TRBJ1-2; possibly TRBD1 for D (6 bases). V was pared by 0 bases and J by 4 bases, with 16 bases between. This CDR3 has 16 amino acids. Germline V gives CDR1 SGHDT, CDR2 YYEEEE. CDR3 coding DNA: TGTGCCAGCAGCTTGGTTGGGGGCACCCTCATCTATGGCTACACCTTC. Its protein is CASSLVGGTLIYGYTF.

The chain is built from TRBV5-6 and TRBJ2-4; no reliable D call. V lost 4 bases to trimming and J lost 1 base, with 12 bases between them. Per germline, CDR1 SGHDT and CDR2 YYEEEE. The CDR3 is 15 residues long. The DNA of the CDR3 is TGTGCCAGCAGCCCCCTGGGGTTGGCCAAAAACATTCAGTACTTC. Translation: CASSPLGLAKNIQYF.

This chain uses TRBV7-3 with TRBJ2-7; 7 positions agree with TRBD2. This CDR3 region has 13 residues. Germline V gene data show CDR1 as SGHTA and CDR2 as FQGTGA. Trimming removed 5 bases from V and 6 bases from J; junction bases left unmatched: 7. The CDR3 DNA reads TGTGCCAGCAGCCGGGGGGAGAAGGGCGAGCAGTACTTC. The encoded protein is CASSRGEKGEQYF.

CDR3 sequence reads: CASSVATGGGEKLFF. CDR3 nucleotide sequence: TGTGCCAGCAGCGTAGCTACAGGGGGTGGTGAAAAACTGTTTTTT. The chain links TRBV9 to TRBJ1-4; 8 nucleotides agree with TRBD1. The ends lost 0 bases at V and 7 bases at J; junction bases unmatched: 5. CDR1 SGDLS and CDR2 YYNGEE come from the germline V gene. This CDR3 region has 15 residues.

The J gene is TRBJ1-1, the V gene TRBV7-3, with D possibly matching TRBD1 (5 bases). V gave up 2 bases and J gave up 1 base, with 11 bases separating them. CDR1 is SGHTA and CDR2 is FQGTGA in the germline V gene. The CDR3 is 15 amino acids. This chain's CDR3 is CASSLLGTANTEAFF. CDR3 sequence (DNA): TGTGCCAGCAGCTTACTCGGGACGGCGAACACTGAAGCTTTCTTT.

The V call is TRBV29-1, the J call TRBJ2-7; D uncertain. The CDR3 loop spans 12 amino acids. V gave up 1 base and J gave up 5 bases, with 9 bases separating them. Per germline, CDR1 SQVTM and CDR2 ANQGSEA. CDR3 bases: TGCAGCGTTGAAGCGATGGTCGACGAGCAGTACTTC. Its translation: CSVEAMVDEQYF.

This chain uses TRBV4-2 with TRBJ2-3, with 7 bases lining up with TRBD2. From germline, CDR1 is LGHNA and CDR2 YNFKEQ. The CDR3 extends over 14 amino acids. The ends lost 4 bases at V and 6 bases at J; junction bases unmatched: 7. The CDR3 region is CASSPRLAWDTQYF. The CDR3 DNA is TGTGCCAGCAGCCCCCGACTAGCATGGGATACGCAGTATTTT.

The CDR3 nucleotides are TGTGCCAGCCCGGGTTGGGGCATGGGCACAGATACGCAGTATTTT. This gives the protein CASPGWGMGTDTQYF. The chain recombines TRBV5-3 with TRBJ2-3; D possibly corresponds to TRBD1 (5 bases). TRBV5-3 is classed as an ORF, of uncertain function. Trimming pared 8 bases from V and 1 base from J, leaving 17 bases between. This CDR3 has 15 amino acids.

This chain uses TRBV28 with TRBJ2-1; TRBD2 aligns across 12 bases. The germline CDR1 and CDR2 sequences are MDHEN and SYDVKM. With V trimmed by 8 bases and J by 9 bases, 11 bases remained unmatched. CDR3 length equals 15 residues. CDR3 sequence (DNA): TGTGCCAGCCACACCACTAGCGGGGGGCCCATTGAGCAGTTCTTC. Protein product: CASHTTSGGPIEQFF.

This clone appeared once. This chain links TRBV18 with TRBJ2-2; D gene ambiguous. The CDR3 is 14 amino acids. CDR1 and CDR2 (germline): KGHSH, LQKENI. Trimming pared 6 bases from V and 0 bases from J, leaving 8 bases between. In DNA form, the CDR3 reads TGTGCCAGCTCCCCCACCGCGAACACCGGGGAGCTGTTTTTT. It yields the protein CASSPTANTGELFF.

V usage is TRBV15 and J usage is TRBJ2-5, with D unclear. CDR3 length: 14 residues. Per germline, CDR1 LNHNV and CDR2 YYDKDF (reference sequence). Trimming left V 8 bases short and J 0 bases short, with 13 bases between. The DNA for the CDR3 is TGTGCCACCGGGTACGGCCAGTACCAAGAGACCCAGTACTTC. Translation: CATGYGQYQETQYF.

The chain joins TRBV11-2 to TRBJ2-2, with D possibly being TRBD1 (6 bases). Germline loops: CDR1 SGHAT, CDR2 FQNNGV. V was cut by 6 bases and J by 1 base, with 12 bases left in between. This CDR3 has 15 residues. The CDR3 reads CASRNGTRNTGELFF. For the CDR3, the DNA is TGTGCCAGCAGAAACGGGACACGGAACACCGGGGAGCTGTTTTTT.